The 3 T cell receptor beta chains given below trace back to one sample, sequenced in a study of OX40 agonist ivuxolimab in advanced cancers. Generated by immunoSEQ multiplex PCR, the TCRdb table keeps only in-frame clones and is missing some. The sample has roughly 70,000 clones, roughly 80% seen once; the top ten hold 0.85% to 1.3%. This sample comprised CD4+ or CD8+ T cells sorted from blood, obtained in a trial of the OX40 agonist ivuxolimab. The receptor source for this set is an adult with an advanced solid tumor such as melanoma, head and neck, liver or kidney cancer.

This clone was seen only a few times. V is TRBV5-1 and J is TRBJ2-5; a weak D match, TRBD1 (6 bases). The CDR3 has 14 amino acids. CDR1 and CDR2 from the germline V gene are SGHRS and YFSETQ. V shed 2 bases and J shed 1 base, with 9 bases lying between them. The CDR3 DNA sequence: TGCGCCAGCAGCTTTTCACAGGGCCAAGAGACCCAGTACTTC. It is translated as CASSFSQGQETQYF.

The J gene is TRBJ1-5, the V gene TRBV5-8, with D perhaps TRBD1 (6 bases). V gave up 8 bases and J gave up 3 bases, with 12 bases separating them. Germline V lookup: CDR1 SGHTS, CDR2 YDEGEE. CDR3 length: 13 residues. The CDR3 region is CARGRGHNQPQHF. CDR3 DNA sequence: TGTGCCAGAGGCAGGGGTCACAATCAGCCCCAGCATTTT.

The gene calls are TRBV7-8 and TRBJ2-2; 9 nucleotides line up with TRBD1. CDR3 size: 16 residues. Trimming at V came to 3 bases and at J to 4 bases, leaving 6 bases not matched to a gene. Looked up from germline, CDR1 is SGHVS and CDR2 is FQNEAQ. This CDR3 is CASSFGQGRFTGELFF. CDR3 in DNA: TGTGCCAGCAGCTTTGGACAGGGGAGGTTCACCGGGGAGCTGTTTTTT.